This T cell receptor beta chain is drawn from a study of control samples from healthy donors and cancer patients. CDR3 length: 18 amino acids. The germline V gene encodes CDR1 SGHKS and CDR2 YYEKEE (reference sequence). V was shortened by 4 bases and J by 0 bases, with 20 bases between the two germline ends. Method: immunoSEQ multiplex PCR; TCRdb's copy keeps in-frame clones and lacks some. Among about 130,000 clones, 80% to 95% were seen once, and the ten largest hold approximately 6%. In its sample, this clone was seen once. This TCR was recovered from a man aged 18 to 30 in good health. The genes are TRBV5-5 and TRBJ2-4; the D is unclear. The sample was blood. CDR3: CASSRERPSYLAKNIQYF. The CDR3 DNA follows: TGTGCCAGCAGCAGAGAACGTCCGTCTTATCTAGCCAAAAACATTCAGTACTTC.